This T cell receptor beta chain is drawn from a study of blood T cell repertoires in COVID-19 (dated by TCRdb to the early 2020s). With regard to the full study: Collaborator samples came from the United States, Italy and Spain and covered acute and convalescent phases of COVID-19. The prospective study material was composed of cDNA or gDNA derived from T cells, B-cell-depleted T cells, or PBMCs. The dataset comprised deeply sampled blood TCRbeta repertoires from subjects exposed to, actively infected with, or recovered from COVID-19. A freely available public database, intended as a resource for researchers studying the immune response to SARS-CoV-2, is where the repertoires were released. Samples were obtained from the ongoing ImmuneRACE study (first 160 participants) and from over a thousand subjects provided by 6 global collaborators. Sample metadata almost always included a de-identified subject ID, COVID-19 status, age in years and sex. HLA class I and class II types, where available, came from metadata supplied by the sample provider rather than from assay-based typing.

TCRbeta CDR3 regions were amplified from genomic DNA by means of the immunoSEQ Assay, a bias-controlled multiplex PCR. In the authors' own workflow: The number of nucleated cells in each sample was estimated from the amplification of reference gene primers within the assay. To quantify the absolute abundance of each unique TCRbeta CDR3 rearrangement, sequence reads were collapsed and filtered. Productive Simpson clonality was computed per sample as the square root of Simpson's diversity index over productive rearrangements. TCRdb stores this immuneACCESS table with in-frame sequences only. Part of the clones is absent; in the studies checked, under half of the shortfall reflects unresolved V genes, and no reason is known for the rest. V and J calls and clone size are given by that table; D and trimming were obtained from the DNA. This sample holds some 200,000 clones; roughly 80% were observed only once. The top ten constitute over 13% of the sample.

Regarding this clone: Its antigen is still unknown. No much larger clonotype is one base removed from it; base qualities were not supplied.

General findings and caveats noted by the study authors: Clinical and demographic metadata were provided uncurated, with the amount varying by source and participant.

Each collaborating institution followed its own protocols to collect whole blood in K2EDTA tubes. For TCRbeta analysis, collaborators shipped samples as frozen whole blood, isolated PBMCs, or DNA extracted from either of those sample types. The germline V gene (reference sequence) sets CDR1 to SEHNR and CDR2 to FQNEAQ. Clipping removes 4 bases from V and 2 bases from J, with 1 as the unmatched junction base count. Including cysteine and phenylalanine, the CDR3 has 13 amino acids. The read is trimmed to its CDR3 DNA, 39 bases read in frame from base 1. The V gene is TRBV7-9 and the J gene is TRBJ1-2; 7 central bases correspond to TRBD1. The sample comprised peripheral blood. This sequence was found in a man younger than 40 with active or convalescent COVID-19. The base sequence is TGTGCCAGCAGCTCGACAGGGAACTATGGCTACACCTTC. Translated, it gives CASSSTGNYGYTF.